Listed below are T cell receptor beta chains from one sample, sequenced in a study of T cell changes during pregnancy in multiple sclerosis. The data were produced by immunoSEQ multiplex PCR, yet TCRdb's version contains in-frame clones alone and is incomplete. The sample consists of approximately 62,000 clones, around 93% of them appearing once. This specimen was CD8+ T cells from peripheral blood mononuclear cells, taken in the second trimester of pregnancy. These receptors originate from a female donor with multiple sclerosis, enrolled in a pregnancy study. The conserved cysteine and the conserved F or W are not part of the CDR3 here.

V: TRBV28
CDR3: ASSLFPTSTDTQY

V: TRBV28
CDR3: ASSPPLRLGNTEAF

V: TRBV27
CDR3: ASSPQGTLYEQY

V: TRBV6-1
CDR3: ASSEGGGWTGELF

V: TRBV7-2
CDR3: ASSLGAGGLQPQH

V: TRBV2
CDR3: ASSVSLAGGSYEQY

V: TRBV9
CDR3: ASSVVGSGNDYGYT

V: TRBV11-3
CDR3: ARGREEGRNEQF

V: TRBV9
CDR3: ASSASGTSGRNEQF

V: TRBV29-1
CDR3: SVGTGGGTDTQY

V: TRBV4-1
CDR3: ASSHGQGALGGNTEAF

V: TRBV4-1
CDR3: ASRFSPGLAGEDEQF

V: TRBV11-2
CDR3: ASSPVSSAIVLYEQY

V: TRBV2
CDR3: ASSALGTDNEQF

V: TRBV9
CDR3: ASSVAPNEGKMNTEAF

V: TRBV19
CDR3: AASGRAGNEQF

V: TRBV7-9
CDR3: ASSPPVLTGINGYT

V: TRBV7-9
CDR3: ASSLATTANEQF

V: TRBV7-9
CDR3: ASSARQGATDTQY

V: TRBV6-5
CDR3: ASSPSQGSGEQY

V: TRBV9
CDR3: ASSAGFDRETGELF

V: TRBV4-3
CDR3: ASSRYTSVSTEAF

V: TRBV6-1
CDR3: ASSEFSDYPGNTIY

V: TRBV5-1
CDR3: ASSLFGGGGSGANVLT

V: TRBV14
CDR3: ASSQDRGGVRGEAF